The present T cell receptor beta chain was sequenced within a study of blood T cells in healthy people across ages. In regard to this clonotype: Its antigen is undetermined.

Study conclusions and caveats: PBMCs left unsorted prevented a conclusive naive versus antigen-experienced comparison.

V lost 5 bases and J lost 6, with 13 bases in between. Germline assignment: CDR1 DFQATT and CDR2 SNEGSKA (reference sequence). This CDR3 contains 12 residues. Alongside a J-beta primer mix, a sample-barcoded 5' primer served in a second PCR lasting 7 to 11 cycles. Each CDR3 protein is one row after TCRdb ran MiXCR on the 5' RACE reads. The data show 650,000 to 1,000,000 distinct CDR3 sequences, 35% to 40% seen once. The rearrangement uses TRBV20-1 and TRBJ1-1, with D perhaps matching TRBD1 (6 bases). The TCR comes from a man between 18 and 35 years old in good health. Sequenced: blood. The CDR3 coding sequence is TGCAGTGCTGGAGGGGGTTACCCTGAAGCTTTCTTT. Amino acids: CSAGGGYPEAFF.